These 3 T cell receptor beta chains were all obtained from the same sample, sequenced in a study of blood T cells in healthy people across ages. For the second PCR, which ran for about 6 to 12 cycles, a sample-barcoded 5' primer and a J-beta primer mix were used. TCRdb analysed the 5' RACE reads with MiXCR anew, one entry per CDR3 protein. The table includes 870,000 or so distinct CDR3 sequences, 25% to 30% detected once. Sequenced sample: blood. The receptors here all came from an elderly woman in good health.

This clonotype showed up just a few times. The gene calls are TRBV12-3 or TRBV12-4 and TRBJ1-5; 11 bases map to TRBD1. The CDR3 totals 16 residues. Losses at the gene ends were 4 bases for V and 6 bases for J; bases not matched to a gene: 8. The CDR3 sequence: CASSSEDRGLGQPQHF. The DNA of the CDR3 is TGTGCCAGCAGTTCCGAGGACAGGGGGCTCGGTCAGCCCCAGCATTTT.

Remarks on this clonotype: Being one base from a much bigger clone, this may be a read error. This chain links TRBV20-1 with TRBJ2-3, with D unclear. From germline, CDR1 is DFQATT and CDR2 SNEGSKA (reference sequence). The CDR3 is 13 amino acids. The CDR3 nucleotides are TGCAGTGCTGGAGATCGTTGGGTAGATACGCAGTATTTT. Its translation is CSAGDRWVDTQYF.

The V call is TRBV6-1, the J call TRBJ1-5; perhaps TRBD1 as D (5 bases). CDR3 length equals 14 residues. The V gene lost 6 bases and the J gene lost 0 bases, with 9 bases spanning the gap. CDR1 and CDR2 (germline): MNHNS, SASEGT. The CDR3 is CASRRGVSNQPQHF. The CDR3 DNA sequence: TGTGCCAGCAGAAGAGGGGTTAGCAATCAGCCCCAGCATTTT.